This T cell receptor beta chain emerged from a study of blood T cell repertoires in COVID-19. Original handling: Using reference gene primer amplification, nucleated cell counts were estimated. Clones were read by immunoSEQ multiplex PCR, and TCRdb kept only the in-frame ones, dropping some. V and J calls and clone size are given by that table; D and trimming were obtained from the DNA. This table holds 250,000 or so clones, about 80% found once. After removal of 2 bases from V and 5 bases from J, the junction contained 3 bases not matched to a gene. The CDR3 loop spans 15 amino acids. Looked up from germline, CDR1 is MNHNY and CDR2 is SVGAGI (reference sequence).

Sequencing was done on a sample of PBMCs or T cells enriched from blood (not recorded which). The receptor comes from a man aged 45-65 years who had recovered from COVID-19. The rearrangement uses TRBV6-6 and TRBJ1-5, with 10 positions matching TRBD1. The CDR3, as DNA: TGTGCCAGCAGTTACCCCGGACAGGGGGATCAGCCCCAGCATTTT. The encoded protein is CASSYPGQGDQPQHF.